Listed below are T cell receptor beta chains from one sample, sequenced in a study of cytomegalovirus exposure and HLA in healthy donors. Using immunoSEQ multiplex PCR, the repertoire was profiled, and TCRdb retains in-frame clones only, with some absent. In the table there are more than 200,000 clones, roughly 80% of which are singletons. The specimen sequenced was PBMCs. The receptor set was obtained from a girl aged 10-17 years in good health and CMV-seronegative. Each CDR3 is given with its conserved first and last residue. Each record gives: J gene, clone size, D gene, CDR3 length, V gene, CDR3 DNA, CDR3 protein. The D gene is left open where the match is weak. Clone size, where shown, is once, few, many, or a class for clones that have expanded.

j_call: TRBJ1-1; clone_size: NA; d_call: NA; cdr3_length: 14; v_call: TRBV28; cdr3_nt: TGTGCCAGCAGTGTGGGGGGAACCGTCACTGAAGCTTTCTTT; cdr3_aa: CASSVGGTVTEAFF
j_call: TRBJ2-5; clone_size: NA; d_call: NA; cdr3_length: 14; v_call: TRBV5-6; cdr3_nt: TGTGCCAGCAGCTTGAGGTTTCCCGGGGAGACCCAGTACTTC; cdr3_aa: CASSLRFPGETQYF
j_call: TRBJ2-5; clone_size: NA; d_call: NA; cdr3_length: 14; v_call: TRBV5-1; cdr3_nt: TGCGCCAGCAGCTTGGAGGGGGGGACAGAGACCCAGTACTTC; cdr3_aa: CASSLEGGTETQYF
j_call: TRBJ2-7; clone_size: few; d_call: NA; cdr3_length: 17; v_call: TRBV7-9; cdr3_nt: TGTGCCAGCAGCTTTCCTCCAGGGGACACAAAATTCTACGAGCAGTACTTC; cdr3_aa: CASSFPPGDTKFYEQYF
j_call: TRBJ1-2; clone_size: NA; d_call: NA; cdr3_length: 13; v_call: TRBV27; cdr3_nt: TGTGCCAGCAGTCCCCGTTCGGGGTATGGCTACACCTTC; cdr3_aa: CASSPRSGYGYTF
j_call: TRBJ2-4; clone_size: NA; d_call: NA; cdr3_length: 16; v_call: TRBV4-1; cdr3_nt: TGCGCCAGCAGCCATCTCATGGGGGGACAGCAAAACATTCAGTACTTC; cdr3_aa: CASSHLMGGQQNIQYF
j_call: TRBJ1-1; clone_size: NA; d_call: NA; cdr3_length: 13; v_call: TRBV30; cdr3_nt: TGTGCCTGGAGTGTAATAGGGGGCACTGAAGCTTTCTTT; cdr3_aa: CAWSVIGGTEAFF
j_call: TRBJ2-7; clone_size: NA; d_call: TRBD1; cdr3_length: 14; v_call: TRBV4-1; cdr3_nt: TGCGCCAGCAGCCAGGGACAGGGTGACTACGAGCAGTACTTC; cdr3_aa: CASSQGQGDYEQYF
j_call: TRBJ2-3; clone_size: NA; d_call: TRBD2; cdr3_length: 17; v_call: TRBV5-1; cdr3_nt: TGCGCCAGCAGCTTCGGGCCTTTAGCGGGGGGGCGGGATACGCAGTATTTT; cdr3_aa: CASSFGPLAGGRDTQYF
j_call: TRBJ2-7; clone_size: NA; d_call: NA; cdr3_length: 15; v_call: TRBV10-3; cdr3_nt: TGTGCCATCAGTGAGTATGGGCAGGCCTCCTACGAGCAGTACTTC; cdr3_aa: CAISEYGQASYEQYF
j_call: TRBJ1-1; clone_size: few; d_call: TRBD1; cdr3_length: 14; v_call: TRBV19; cdr3_nt: TGTGCCAGTAGTATAGCCGGACAGGGGGGAAGAGCTTTCTTT; cdr3_aa: CASSIAGQGGRAFF
j_call: TRBJ1-1; clone_size: NA; d_call: NA; cdr3_length: 9; v_call: TRBV20-1; cdr3_nt: TGCAGTCCTCTCCCCGGGGCTTTCTTT; cdr3_aa: CSPLPGAFF
j_call: TRBJ1-1; clone_size: NA; d_call: TRBD1; cdr3_length: 15; v_call: TRBV7-2; cdr3_nt: TGTGCCAGCAGCCAGGGACAGGGGGCGTTAACTGAAGCTTTCTTT; cdr3_aa: CASSQGQGALTEAFF
j_call: TRBJ2-7; clone_size: once; d_call: TRBD2; cdr3_length: 16; v_call: TRBV6-6; cdr3_nt: TGTGCCAGCAGTTACTCGGGGCGGGAGGGCCTCTACGAGCAGTACTTC; cdr3_aa: CASSYSGREGLYEQYF
j_call: TRBJ2-7; clone_size: NA; d_call: NA; cdr3_length: 15; v_call: TRBV19; cdr3_nt: TGTGCCAGTAGTGTTATACAGGGATCCTCCTACGAGCAGTACTTC; cdr3_aa: CASSVIQGSSYEQYF
j_call: TRBJ2-7; clone_size: NA; d_call: NA; cdr3_length: 11; v_call: TRBV20-1; cdr3_nt: TGCAGTGCTAGACTAGTTTACGAGCAGTACTTC; cdr3_aa: CSARLVYEQYF
j_call: TRBJ1-1; clone_size: NA; d_call: NA; cdr3_length: 15; v_call: TRBV9; cdr3_nt: TGTGCCAGCAGCGTGATGGGGGATCGGGGGACTGAAGCTTTCTTT; cdr3_aa: CASSVMGDRGTEAFF
j_call: TRBJ2-3; clone_size: NA; d_call: NA; cdr3_length: 14; v_call: TRBV9; cdr3_nt: TGTGCCAGCAGCGTACCCCCTGGGGGCGATACGCAGTATTTT; cdr3_aa: CASSVPPGGDTQYF
j_call: TRBJ1-2; clone_size: NA; d_call: TRBD1; cdr3_length: 15; v_call: TRBV27; cdr3_nt: TGTGCCAGCAGTTTATGGCAGGGGGGAATGGGTGGCTACACCTTC; cdr3_aa: CASSLWQGGMGGYTF
j_call: TRBJ1-1; clone_size: NA; d_call: TRBD1; cdr3_length: 13; v_call: TRBV30; cdr3_nt: TGTGCCTGGAGTCAACAAGGAGGGACAGGGCCCTTCTTT; cdr3_aa: CAWSQQGGTGPFF
j_call: TRBJ1-5; clone_size: NA; d_call: TRBD1; cdr3_length: 16; v_call: TRBV19; cdr3_nt: TGTGCCAGTAGTACCCCCCGGGACAGGGGCAATCAGCCCCAGCATTTT; cdr3_aa: CASSTPRDRGNQPQHF
j_call: TRBJ1-3; clone_size: NA; d_call: NA; cdr3_length: 18; v_call: TRBV11-1; cdr3_nt: TGTGCCAGCAGCTCTGTCTGGTTGGACAGCTCTTCTGGAAACACCATATATTTT; cdr3_aa: CASSSVWLDSSSGNTIYF
j_call: TRBJ2-3; clone_size: NA; d_call: TRBD1; cdr3_length: 17; v_call: TRBV4-1; cdr3_nt: TGCGCCAGCAGCAGCCGGACAGGGGGCGAAGGCACAGATACGCAGTATTTT; cdr3_aa: CASSSRTGGEGTDTQYF
j_call: TRBJ1-1; clone_size: NA; d_call: NA; cdr3_length: 16; v_call: TRBV7-9; cdr3_nt: TGTGCCAGCAGCCCCTCCCTACGGGGGGCGCTCACTGAAGCTTTCTTT; cdr3_aa: CASSPSLRGALTEAFF
j_call: TRBJ2-7; clone_size: NA; d_call: NA; cdr3_length: 13; v_call: TRBV7-3; cdr3_nt: TGTGCCAGCAGCTTAAACAGGGCCTACGAGCAGTACTTC; cdr3_aa: CASSLNRAYEQYF
j_call: TRBJ1-1; clone_size: NA; d_call: NA; cdr3_length: 17; v_call: TRBV5-5; cdr3_nt: TGTGCCAGCAGCTTGGAGGTGGACAGACCCTTGAACACTGAAGCTTTCTTT; cdr3_aa: CASSLEVDRPLNTEAFF
j_call: TRBJ2-7; clone_size: NA; d_call: TRBD1; cdr3_length: 16; v_call: TRBV28; cdr3_nt: TGTGCCAGCAGTCCGGCCGGACAGGCAAGCTCCTACGAGCAGTACTTC; cdr3_aa: CASSPAGQASSYEQYF
j_call: TRBJ2-1; clone_size: NA; d_call: TRBD2; cdr3_length: 16; v_call: TRBV7-2; cdr3_nt: TGTGCCAGCAGCCCACGGAGCGGGGGGGATCACAATGAGCAGTTCTTC; cdr3_aa: CASSPRSGGDHNEQFF
j_call: TRBJ1-2; clone_size: NA; d_call: TRBD1; cdr3_length: 14; v_call: TRBV11-2; cdr3_nt: TGTGCCAGCACCATAGGGGGACAGGGCTATGGCTACACCTTC; cdr3_aa: CASTIGGQGYGYTF
j_call: TRBJ2-5; clone_size: NA; d_call: TRBD2; cdr3_length: 15; v_call: TRBV7-9; cdr3_nt: TGTGCCAGCAGCTTAAAGCGGGGGGCACAAGAGACCCAGTACTTC; cdr3_aa: CASSLKRGAQETQYF
j_call: TRBJ1-2; clone_size: NA; d_call: NA; cdr3_length: 15; v_call: TRBV4-3; cdr3_nt: TGCGCCAGCAGCCTCAGTGGGCACAGGCAACATGGCTACACCTTC; cdr3_aa: CASSLSGHRQHGYTF
j_call: TRBJ2-6; clone_size: NA; d_call: TRBD2; cdr3_length: 18; v_call: TRBV4-2; cdr3_nt: TGTGCCAGCAGCTATTTGACTAGCAGCCGCTCTGGGGCCAACGTCCTGACTTTC; cdr3_aa: CASSYLTSSRSGANVLTF
j_call: TRBJ2-7; clone_size: once; d_call: TRBD1; cdr3_length: 15; v_call: TRBV5-8; cdr3_nt: TGTGCCAGCAGCCGAAGCCGGGACAGCTCCTACGAGCAGTACTTC; cdr3_aa: CASSRSRDSSYEQYF
j_call: TRBJ2-2; clone_size: NA; d_call: NA; cdr3_length: 15; v_call: TRBV9; cdr3_nt: TGTGCCAGCAGCGTACTAGCGAGGGTCACCGGGGAGCTGTTTTTT; cdr3_aa: CASSVLARVTGELFF
j_call: TRBJ2-1; clone_size: NA; d_call: NA; cdr3_length: 14; v_call: TRBV28; cdr3_nt: TGTGCCACCCTAGGGACCCCCAGGGGGGATGAGCAGTTCTTC; cdr3_aa: CATLGTPRGDEQFF